Reported below is one TCR beta chain. It has no known antigen specificity. It has no much larger one-base neighbor in the sample; base qualities were not kept. This entry comes from a study of T cell responses to AZD1222 COVID-19 vaccine (dated by TCRdb to about 2021). A note on the overall study: TCR sequencing was performed for 230 to 250 trial participants, of whom around 200 were given two doses of AZD1222 and 26 were given two doses of MenACWY control vaccine. Enrollment into the trials was organized by age into subgroups of 18-55, 56-69 and 70-plus years, and those subgroups contained approximately 150, 30 and 60 TCR-sequenced participants, respectively.

A distance of 7 bases separates the germline ends of V and J, which lose 10 bases and 3 bases respectively. CDR3 length: 11 amino acids, cysteine to phenylalanine. Only the CDR3 DNA stays, 33 bases, in frame from base 1. CDR1 and CDR2, per the germline V gene, are MDHEN and SYDVKM. Taken with the paper, the label for time point translates to: baseline before first vaccination. Reading the label with the study, this specimen's treatment or condition is: meningococcal conjugate vaccine given as trial control. Samples from vaccinated people were obtained from the UK trials COV001 and COV002, which included a single-blind randomized controlled phase 2/3 trial of AZD1222 (ChAdOx1 nCoV-19) in healthy adults. For TCRbeta chain sequencing, PBMC samples from trial participants were taken at day 0 and at day 28 after the second dose. The CDR3 regions of human TCRbeta chains were analyzed by immunosequencing. The published analysis was carried out like this. TCRs in the repertoires were matched against a reference library of SARS-CoV-2-specific TCRs that had been generated with the MIRA antigen-specificity platform. Breadth meant the fraction of unique TCRs that were SARS-CoV-2-associated, whereas depth meant the fraction of total T cells that were SARS-CoV-2-associated. Using the MIRA data, each spike-specific TCR was assigned both to the spike region to which the TCR was reactive and to a CD4 or CD8 class. Log10-transformed breadth and depth values were compared by one-way ANOVA with Sidak's multiple comparisons tests. As stored in TCRdb, this immuneACCESS dataset retains in-frame rearrangements with V and J assigned. A fraction of the clones does not appear; measured against another copy, unresolved V genes explain less than half of the discrepancy, and the remainder lacks a known reason. That table supplies the V and J calls and clone size; D and trimming were determined from the DNA. A total of 57,000 or so clones appear in this sample, approximately 85% of them only once. About 20% of the sample is in the top ten clones.

General findings and caveats noted by the study authors: Reportedly, almost half of the unique spike-specific TCRs recognized epitopes lying outside the regions that are mutated in the B.1.351 and B.1.1.7 variants. Conclusions about previously exposed vaccinees are limited, since just a handful of AZD1222 recipients were seropositive for SARS-CoV-2 at baseline. No day 14 peak-response samples were available, so repertoires were characterized only after the peak T cell response. A significant rise in spike-specific TCR breadth and depth was observed after two AZD1222 doses relative to day 0 and relative to MenACWY recipients. In the small 56-69-year group, the increase in depth fell short of significance, most likely because of low power. Participants were mostly white British and included more females than males, and it was suggested by the authors that clonal diversity may have been underestimated. Vaccine-associated CD4 TCRs spanned the whole spike protein, with dominant responses in regions 160-218 and 743-854.

The V and J genes are TRBV28 and TRBJ2-1; there is no confident call for the D gene. Sequencing used peripheral blood, obtained on day 0 of MenACWY control vaccination. This sequence was found in an adult in good health. In nucleotides, the sequence is TGTGCCACTTCCATCTACAATGAGCAGTTCTTC. The resulting protein is CATSIYNEQFF.